A single sample is the source of the 16 T cell receptor beta chains below, sequenced in a study of blood T cell repertoires in COVID-19. This table comes from immunoSEQ multiplex PCR, and its TCRdb copy is limited to in-frame clones, with some not included. The profile shows approximately 290,000 clones, approximately 83% of them singletons. The sequencing sample was made of PBMCs or T cells enriched from blood (not recorded which). These receptors all come from a woman under 40 who had recovered from COVID-19.

V usage is TRBV12-3 or TRBV12-4 and J usage is TRBJ1-2; D may be TRBD1 (5 bases). V was cut by 5 bases and J by 5 bases, with 12 bases left in between. This CDR3 region has 13 residues. The CDR3 here is CASSLGREYGYTF. The CDR3 nucleotides are TGTGCCAGCAGTCTGGGCAGGGAATATGGCTACACCTTC.

V usage is TRBV24-1 and J usage is TRBJ2-3; 7 bases line up with TRBD1. The CDR3 is 15 residues long. Germline V CDR1 and CDR2: KGHDR, SFDVKD. V trimming: 7 bases; J trimming: 2 bases; junction bases outside the gene matches: 8. The CDR3 loop is CATRGQEVVTDTQYF. CDR3 in DNA: TGTGCCACCAGAGGACAGGAGGTAGTCACAGATACGCAGTATTTT.

J is TRBJ2-3 and V is TRBV6-2 or TRBV6-3; D possibly corresponds to TRBD1 (6 bases). Per germline, CDR1 MNHEY and CDR2 SVGEGT. This CDR3 has 16 residues. The V end was cut by 2 bases, the J end by 2 bases, with 14 bases between. This CDR3 is CASSYTHRDLTDTQYF. CDR3 DNA: TGTGCCAGCAGTTACACACACAGGGACCTCACAGATACGCAGTATTTT.

The chain recombines TRBV7-9 with TRBJ2-5; TRBD1 aligns across 8 bases. The CDR3 has 14 amino acids. Germline V gene sequence: CDR1 SEHNR, CDR2 FQNEAQ (reference sequence). The V segment lost 4 bases and the J segment 4 bases; nucleotides outside the gene matches: 5. CDR3 sequence: CASSSGQGVETQYF. The CDR3 DNA reads as TGTGCCAGCAGCTCTGGACAGGGAGTAGAGACCCAGTACTTC.

This clone has a handful of counts. J is TRBJ1-6 and V is TRBV19, with D uncertain. This CDR3 is built from 15 residues. V lost 5 bases and J 0 bases, leaving 8 bases between the germline ends. Germline CDR1 LNHDA, CDR2 SQIVND (reference sequence). This chain's CDR3 is CASSASSSYNSPLHF. CDR3 nucleotides: TGTGCCAGTAGTGCCTCTAGCTCCTATAATTCACCCCTCCACTTT. The variable domain in full, with the rest retrieved from reference TRBV19 and TRBJ1-6, is DGGITQSPKYLFRKEGQNVTLSCEQNLNHDAMYWYRQDPGQGLRLIYYSQIVNDFQKGDIAEGYSVSREKKESFPLTVTSAQKNPTAFYLCASSASSSYNSPLHFGNGTRLTVT.

The J gene is TRBJ2-7, the V gene TRBV2, with D possibly TRBD2 on 6 matching bases. In germline, CDR1 is SNHLY, CDR2 FYNNEI. This CDR3 is 13 amino acids long. Trimming removed 7 bases at V and 4 bases at J, with 14 bases between. CDR3 sequence: CASTVAELYEQYF. The CDR3 DNA follows: TGTGCCAGCACTGTAGCGGAGCTATACGAGCAGTACTTC. The entire variable domain, with the rest obtained from reference TRBV2 and TRBJ2-7, is as follows: EPEVTQTPSHQVTQMGQEVILRCVPISNHLYFYWYRQILGQKVEFLVSFYNNEISEKSEIFDDQFSVERPDGSNFTLKIRSTKLEDSAMYFCASTVAELYEQYFGPGTRLTVT.

The chain is built from TRBV2 and TRBJ2-3; maybe TRBD2 (6 bases). CDR3 size: 15 residues. The ends were cut back, 6 bases at V and 0 bases at J, with 13 bases in the middle. CDR1 and CDR2 from the germline V gene are SNHLY and FYNNEI. This chain's CDR3 is CASRARDFSTDTQYF. CDR3 nucleotides: TGTGCCAGCAGAGCTCGGGACTTTAGCACAGATACGCAGTATTTT.

The V gene is TRBV5-8, the J gene TRBJ2-5; D is possibly TRBD2 (6 bases). Germline V gene sequence: CDR1 SGHTS, CDR2 YDEGEE. V shed 5 bases and J shed 5 bases, with 19 bases lying between them. This CDR3 comprises 15 residues. CDR3 nucleotides: TGTGCCAGCAGTCTTCAAGTCGGGAGTCAGGAGACCCAGTACTTC. Translated: CASSLQVGSQETQYF. Variable domain in full (rest from reference TRBV5-8 and TRBJ2-5): EAGVTQSPTHLIKTRGQQATLRCSPISGHTSVYWYQQALGLGLQFLLWYDEGEERNRGNFPPRFSGRQFPNYSSELNVNALELEDSALYLCASSLQVGSQETQYFGPGTRLLVL.

This clone has only a few counts. The V call is TRBV28, the J call TRBJ2-7, with 7 bases fitting TRBD1. The trim removed 5 bases at V and 3 bases at J, leaving 19 bases unmatched. CDR1 and CDR2 (germline): MDHEN, SYDVKM. This CDR3 spans 18 amino acids. The CDR3 region has the DNA TGTGCCAGCAGTCCCTTGCCGGTTTGGCAGGGGGTACACTACGAGCAGTACTTC. The encoded protein is CASSPLPVWQGVHYEQYF. The full variable domain, its missing parts supplied by reference TRBV28 and TRBJ2-7, is DVKVTQSSRYLVKRTGEKVFLECVQDMDHENMFWYRQDPGLGLRLIYFSYDVKMKEKGDIPEGYSVSREKKERFSLILESASTNQTSMYLCASSPLPVWQGVHYEQYFGPGTRLTVT.

V and J are TRBV5-1 and TRBJ1-6; D uncertain. The CDR3 covers 14 residues. CDR1 SGHRS and CDR2 YFSETQ come from the germline V gene. Trimming cost V 5 bases and J 8 bases, with 14 bases left between them. The CDR3 loop is CASRHGSPDSPLHF. DNA for the CDR3: TGCGCCAGCAGGCACGGTTCCCCCGATTCACCCCTCCACTTT.

In this sample, this clone turned up a few times. The J gene is TRBJ1-5, the V gene TRBV7-2; D call uncertain. V lost 1 base, J lost 6 bases, and 13 bases lay in between. There are 15 residues in the CDR3. Germline CDR1 reads SGHTA; CDR2 reads FQGNSA. CDR3 DNA: TGTGCCAGCAGCTTAGGATCGGGTTGGAGTCAGCCCCAGCATTTT. Translated: CASSLGSGWSQPQHF.

This clone was counted a few times. The rearrangement joins TRBV7-3 to TRBJ2-7, with 9 bases identical to TRBD1. The junction had 3 bases not matched to a gene; V was cut back by 5 bases and J by 4 bases. The CDR3 spans 13 residues. Germline CDR1 is SGHTA and CDR2 is FQGTGA. CDR3 nucleotides: TGTGCCAGCAGCCCCGGACAGGGGTACGAGCAGTACTTC. Amino acid sequence: CASSPGQGYEQYF.

For the CDR3, the DNA is TGCGCCAGCAGGGACCGGGGGACGAGGCAGCCCCAGCATTTT. Encoded protein: CASRDRGTRQPQHF. V is TRBV10-1 and J is TRBJ1-5; weak D call: TRBD1 (5 bases). Trimming removed 6 bases from V and 7 bases from J, with 16 bases in between. This CDR3 is built from 14 residues. Per the germline V gene, CDR1 is WNHNN and CDR2 is SYGVQD (reference sequence).

The chain carries TRBV30 and TRBJ2-7, with TRBD1 matching 8 bases. CDR1 and CDR2 (germline): GTSNPN, SVGIG (reference sequence). CDR3 length: 12 residues. The trim removed 8 bases at V and 2 bases at J, leaving 5 bases unmatched. CDR3 coding DNA: TGTGCCAGTGGACAGGGAGCCTACGAGCAGTACTTC. As protein: CASGQGAYEQYF.

The chain is built from TRBV11-2 and TRBJ1-2, with D tentatively TRBD1 (5 bases). Per the germline V gene, CDR1 is SGHAT and CDR2 is FQNNGV. The CDR3 contains 16 residues. Trimming pared 0 bases from V and 7 bases from J, leaving 18 bases between. CDR3 bases: TGTGCCAGCAGCTTAGATCTGGGGGGAAGTAGAAGTGGCTACACCTTC. Its translation: CASSLDLGGSRSGYTF.

The genes are TRBV19 and TRBJ1-6; 8 nucleotides line up with TRBD1. The germline V gene has CDR1 LNHDA and CDR2 SQIVND (reference sequence). The CDR3 length is 17 residues. Germline trimming cut 1 base from V and 6 bases from J; bases unmatched to any gene: 8. Here the CDR3 DNA reads TGTGCCAGTAGTATAGCCGACAGGGGTGTGAGTAATTCACCCCTCCACTTT. This encodes CASSIADRGVSNSPLHF.